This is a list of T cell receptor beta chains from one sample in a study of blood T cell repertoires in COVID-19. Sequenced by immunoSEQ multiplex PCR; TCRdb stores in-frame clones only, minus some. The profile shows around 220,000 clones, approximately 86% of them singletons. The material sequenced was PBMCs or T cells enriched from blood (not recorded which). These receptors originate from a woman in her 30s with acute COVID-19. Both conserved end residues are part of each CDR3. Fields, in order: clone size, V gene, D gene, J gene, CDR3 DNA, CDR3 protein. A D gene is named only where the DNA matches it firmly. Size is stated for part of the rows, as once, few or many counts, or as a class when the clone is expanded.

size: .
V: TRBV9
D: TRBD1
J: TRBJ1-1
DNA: TGTGCCAGCAGTAGACAGGGCGTTTTTCCTGAAGCTTTCTTT
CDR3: CASSRQGVFPEAFF

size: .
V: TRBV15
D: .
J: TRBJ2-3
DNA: TGTGCCTCCGGGCAGGGCATAACGGATACGCAGTATTTT
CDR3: CASGQGITDTQYF

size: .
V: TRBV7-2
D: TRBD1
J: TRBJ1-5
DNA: TGTGCCAGCAGCTACAGGGGAGGCCAGCCCCAGCATTTT
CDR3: CASSYRGGQPQHF

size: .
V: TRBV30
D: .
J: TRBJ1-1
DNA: TGTGCCTGGAGTTTCGGACCAAGGGGGACTGAAGCTTTCTTT
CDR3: CAWSFGPRGTEAFF

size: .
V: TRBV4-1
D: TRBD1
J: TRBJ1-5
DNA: TGCGCCAGCAGCCCGGCGGACAGGGGGTTCGATCAGCCCCAGCATTTT
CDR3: CASSPADRGFDQPQHF

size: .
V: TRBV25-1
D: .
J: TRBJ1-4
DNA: TGTGCCAGCAGGGACTTCGGACCCCGAGGAAAAGAAAAACTGTTTTTT
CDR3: CASRDFGPRGKEKLFF

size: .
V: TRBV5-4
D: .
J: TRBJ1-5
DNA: TGTGCCAGCAGCTGGCAGGGGCTGGATCAGCCCCAGCATTTT
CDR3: CASSWQGLDQPQHF

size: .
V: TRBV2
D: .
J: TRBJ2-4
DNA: TGTGCCAGCAAGTGGGAAGGGGGCAAAAACATTCAGTACTTC
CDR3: CASKWEGGKNIQYF

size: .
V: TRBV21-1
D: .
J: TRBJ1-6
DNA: TGTGCCAGCAGCAAAGTGGCAGGGTGGAATTCACCCCTCCACTTT
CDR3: CASSKVAGWNSPLHF

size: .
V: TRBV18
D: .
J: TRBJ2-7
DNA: TGTGCCAGCTCACCCGAGACACCCTACGAGCAGTACTTC
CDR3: CASSPETPYEQYF

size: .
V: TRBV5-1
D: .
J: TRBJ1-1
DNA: TGCGCCAGCAGCTTTTCCTTATCGGGGATCGGCACTGAAGCTTTCTTT
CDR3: CASSFSLSGIGTEAFF

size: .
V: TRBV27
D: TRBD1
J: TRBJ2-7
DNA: TGTGCCAGCAGCCAAGGGCCACCCGGACAGGGTTACTACGAGCAGTACTTC
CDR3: CASSQGPPGQGYYEQYF

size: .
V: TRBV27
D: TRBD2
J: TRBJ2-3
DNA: TGTGCCAGCAGATTGACTAGCGGGGGGGCAGATACGCAGTATTTT
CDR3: CASRLTSGGADTQYF

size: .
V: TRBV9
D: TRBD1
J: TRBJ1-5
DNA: TGTGCCAGCAGCCTTGGGACAGATAGCAATCAGCCCCAGCATTTT
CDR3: CASSLGTDSNQPQHF

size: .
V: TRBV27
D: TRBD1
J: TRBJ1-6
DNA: TGTGCCAGCAGTGGGACAGAAGGTTCACCCCTCCACTTT
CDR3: CASSGTEGSPLHF

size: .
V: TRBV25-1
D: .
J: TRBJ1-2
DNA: TGTGCCAGCAGTGGACAGGCGCTCTATGGCTACACCTTC
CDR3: CASSGQALYGYTF

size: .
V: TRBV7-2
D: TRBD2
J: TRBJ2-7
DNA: TGTGCCAGCAGCCCCTCACTAGCGGGAGGGTCCTACGAGCAGTACTTC
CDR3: CASSPSLAGGSYEQYF

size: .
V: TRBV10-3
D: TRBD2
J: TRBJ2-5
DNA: TGTGCCACCGGGGGGGGACAAGAGACCCAGTACTTC
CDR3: CATGGGQETQYF

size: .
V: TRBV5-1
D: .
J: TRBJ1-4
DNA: TGCGCCAGCAGCTTCGCGGGGGACGATGAAAAACTGTTTTTT
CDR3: CASSFAGDDEKLFF

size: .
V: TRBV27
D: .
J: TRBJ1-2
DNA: TGTGCCAGCAGTTTATTGGCCGCAGGGGACTATGGCTACACCTTC
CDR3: CASSLLAAGDYGYTF

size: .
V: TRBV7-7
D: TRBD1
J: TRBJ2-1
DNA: TGTGCTAGCAGCTTGGGAGCGGGACAGGGACACAATGAGCAGTTCTTC
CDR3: CASSLGAGQGHNEQFF

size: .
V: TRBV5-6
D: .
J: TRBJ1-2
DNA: TGTGCCAGCAGCCCTACAGGAAGAGCTAACTATGGCTACACCTTC
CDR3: CASSPTGRANYGYTF

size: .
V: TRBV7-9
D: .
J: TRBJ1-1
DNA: TGTGCCAGCAGCTCCCCTCCCCGTGAGGGTGGGAACACTGAAGCTTTCTTT
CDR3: CASSSPPREGGNTEAFF

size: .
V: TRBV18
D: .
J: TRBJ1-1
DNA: TGTGCCAGCTCACCCGGGAACACTGAAGCTTTCTTT
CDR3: CASSPGNTEAFF

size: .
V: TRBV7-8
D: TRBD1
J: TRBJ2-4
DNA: TGTGCCAGCAGATCGGACAGGGTCTTCAGCAAAAACATTCAGTACTTC
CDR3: CASRSDRVFSKNIQYF

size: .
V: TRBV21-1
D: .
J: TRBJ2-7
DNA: TGTGCCAGCAGCAAAGCGCGGACTAGCGGGATTTACGAGCAGTACTTC
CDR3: CASSKARTSGIYEQYF

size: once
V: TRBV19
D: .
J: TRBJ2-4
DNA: TGTGCCAGTAGTACACTAGCTTGGGTTCAGTACTTC
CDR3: CASSTLAWVQYF

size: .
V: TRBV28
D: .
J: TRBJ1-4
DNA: TGTGCCAGCAGTCCCCAGGGTGCCGCTAATGAAAAACTGTTTTTT
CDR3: CASSPQGAANEKLFF

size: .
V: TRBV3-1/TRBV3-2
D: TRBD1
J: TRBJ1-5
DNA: TGTGCCAGCAGCCAAGCAGGGGGCAGTCAGCCCCAGCATTTT
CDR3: CASSQAGGSQPQHF

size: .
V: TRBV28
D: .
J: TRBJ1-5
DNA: TGTGCCAGCAGTTTCGGGTTTCAGCCCCAGCATTTT
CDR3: CASSFGFQPQHF

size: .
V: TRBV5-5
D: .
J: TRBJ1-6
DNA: TGTGCCAGCAGCCTCATAGGGGGGGATTATAATTCACCCCTCCACTTT
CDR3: CASSLIGGDYNSPLHF